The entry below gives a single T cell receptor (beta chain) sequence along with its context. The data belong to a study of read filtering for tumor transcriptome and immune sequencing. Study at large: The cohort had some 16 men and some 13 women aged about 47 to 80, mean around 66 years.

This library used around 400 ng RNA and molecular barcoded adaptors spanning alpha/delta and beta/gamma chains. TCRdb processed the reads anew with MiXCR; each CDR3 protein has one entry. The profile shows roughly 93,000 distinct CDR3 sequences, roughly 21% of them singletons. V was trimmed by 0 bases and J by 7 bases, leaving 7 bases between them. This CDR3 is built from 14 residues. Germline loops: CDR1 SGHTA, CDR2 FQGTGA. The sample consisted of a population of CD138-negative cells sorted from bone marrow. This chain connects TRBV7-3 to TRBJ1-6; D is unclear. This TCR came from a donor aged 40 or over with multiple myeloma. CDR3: CASSLTGNNSPLHF. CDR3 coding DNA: TGTGCCAGCAGCTTAACAGGGAACAATTCACCCCTCCACTTT.